The 20 T cell receptor beta chains presented below share a single source sample, sequenced in a study of blood T cell repertoires in COVID-19. Using immunoSEQ multiplex PCR, the repertoire was profiled, and TCRdb retains in-frame clones only, with some absent. The top ten hold roughly 2.9% of the sample, which has roughly 160,000 clones, roughly 84% seen once. The sequencing sample was made of peripheral blood. These receptors all come from a woman aged 55-69 years with acute or convalescent COVID-19.

The CDR3, as DNA: TGCGCCAGCAGTGAGGGACTAGCCCTTGGGCACAATGAGCAGTTCTTC. This codes for CASSEGLALGHNEQFF. The gene calls are TRBV10-1 and TRBJ2-1, with 8 bases fitting TRBD2. CDR1 WNHNN and CDR2 SYGVQD come from the germline V gene (reference sequence). With 2 bases clipped from V and 5 bases from J, the junction kept 8 bases outside the gene matches. The CDR3 totals 16 residues.

This chain's CDR3 is CASSIGQVTYQETQYF. The CDR3 DNA reads as TGTGCCAGTAGTATAGGGCAGGTGACGTACCAAGAGACCCAGTACTTC. The V and J genes are TRBV19 and TRBJ2-5, with D hard to call. V gave up 1 base and J gave up 0 bases, with 12 bases separating them. This CDR3 spans 16 amino acids. Per germline, CDR1 LNHDA and CDR2 SQIVND (reference sequence).

This clone was recorded a few times. The V gene is TRBV4-1, the J gene TRBJ2-3; tentative D call: TRBD1 (5 bases). Trimming cost V 0 bases and J 1 base, with 8 bases left between them. The CDR3 covers 15 residues. Germline-derived CDR1 and CDR2 are MGHRA and YSYEKL. Here the CDR3 DNA reads TGCGCCAGCAGCCAAGACAGGGATGGCACAGATACGCAGTATTTT. Translating it yields CASSQDRDGTDTQYF.

The V gene is TRBV7-2, the J gene TRBJ2-1; 8 nucleotides line up with TRBD1. Losses at the gene ends were 5 bases for V and 8 bases for J; bases not matched to a gene: 11. This CDR3 has 15 amino acids. Per the germline V gene, CDR1 is SGHTA and CDR2 is FQGNSA. For the CDR3, the DNA is TGTGCCAGCAGCACCAGGGGGCGGGTCGTGTATGAGCAGTTCTTC. Protein product: CASSTRGRVVYEQFF.

The chain links TRBV18 to TRBJ1-4; 8 bases are a match to TRBD1. This CDR3 is 14 amino acids long. V shed 2 bases, J shed 10 bases, and the junction held 6 bases outside the gene matches. The germline CDR1 and CDR2 sequences are KGHSH and LQKENI. CDR3 protein: CASSPGTGGGKLFF. As DNA, the CDR3 is TGTGCCAGCTCACCAGGGACAGGCGGCGGAAAACTGTTTTTT.

This clone was seen only a few times. This chain uses TRBV4-3 with TRBJ1-5; D ambiguous. V lost 2 bases, J lost 4 bases, and 6 bases lay in between. CDR3 length: 13 residues. From germline, CDR1 is LGHNA and CDR2 YSLEER. The CDR3 loop reads CASSQTRNQPQHF. The DNA of the CDR3 is TGCGCCAGCAGCCAAACAAGAAATCAGCCCCAGCATTTT.

This clone was detected only a few times. The rearrangement links TRBV5-6 to TRBJ2-2, with TRBD2 as a possible D gene (5 bases). CDR1 and CDR2 from the germline V gene are SGHDT and YYEEEE. The CDR3 is 15 amino acids. Trimming shortened V by 6 bases and J by 1 base, and 13 bases separated the two germline ends. The DNA of the CDR3 is TGTGCCAGCACCCACCTTCGGGAGAACACCGGGGAGCTGTTTTTT. Translated: CASTHLRENTGELFF.

This sequence joins TRBV4-1 and TRBJ1-6; 9 bases map to TRBD1. This CDR3 has 17 residues. Germline trimming cut 4 bases from V and 4 bases from J; bases unmatched to any gene: 8. Germline lookup yields CDR1 MGHRA and CDR2 YSYEKL. CDR3 protein: CASSPGAGTGYNSPLHF. The DNA of the CDR3 is TGCGCCAGCAGCCCGGGGGCCGGGACAGGGTATAATTCACCCCTCCACTTT.

The table lists this clone with a few counts. The chain joins TRBV19 to TRBJ1-2; 11 bases match TRBD1. The germline V gene has CDR1 LNHDA and CDR2 SQIVND (reference sequence). Trimming removed 6 bases from V and 9 bases from J; junction bases left unmatched: 3. This CDR3 comprises 12 residues. The CDR3 DNA sequence: TGTGCCAGTAGCGGACAGGGGGCTAGCTACACCTTC. It is translated as CASSGQGASYTF.

This chain joins TRBV29-1 and TRBJ2-7; no firm D call. The CDR3 runs to 13 residues. Germline CDR1 SQVTM, CDR2 ANQGSEA. Trimming removed 2 bases at V and 9 bases at J, with 17 bases between. The CDR3 loop is CSVEMSLLKRQYF. The CDR3 DNA reads as TGCAGCGTTGAAATGTCCCTTCTTAAGAGGCAGTACTTC.

This sequence joins TRBV11-3 and TRBJ2-5; TRBD1 matches at 8 bases. CDR3 length: 16 amino acids. V shed 4 bases, J shed 5 bases, and the junction held 12 bases outside the gene matches. In germline, CDR1 is SGHNT, CDR2 YENEEA. The CDR3 DNA is TGTGCCAGCAGCTGGGGTACAGGGGGGTCCAGGGAGACCCAGTACTTC. Its protein is CASSWGTGGSRETQYF. Full variable domain (remainder filled in from reference TRBV11-3 and TRBJ2-5): EAGVVQSPRYKIIEKKQPVAFWCNPISGHNTLYWYLQNLGQGPELLIRYENEEAVDDSQLPKDRFSAERLKGVDSTLKIQPAELGDSAVYLCASSWGTGGSRETQYFGPGTRLLVL.

The V and J genes are TRBV5-1 and TRBJ2-3; weak D call: TRBD2 (5 bases). V lost 2 bases and J lost 2, with 12 bases in between. This CDR3 spans 15 amino acids. CDR1 is SGHRS, CDR2 YFSETQ, per germline. Here the CDR3 reads CASSFERWPTDTQYF. The CDR3 coding sequence is TGCGCCAGCAGCTTCGAGCGGTGGCCCACAGATACGCAGTATTTT.

This clone was seen just once. The chain uses TRBV7-2 and TRBJ2-7, with TRBD2 as a possible D gene (6 bases). CDR3 length: 13 amino acids. The V end was cut by 1 base, the J end by 7 bases, with 11 bases between. CDR1 and CDR2 from the germline V gene are SGHTA and FQGNSA. CDR3 coding DNA: TGTGCCAGCAGCTTAGGGGGCGGGGAGGAGCAGTACTTC. Its protein product is CASSLGGGEEQYF.

V usage is TRBV7-2 and J usage is TRBJ2-3; TRBD2 aligns across 10 bases. After removal of 5 bases from V and 4 bases from J, the junction contained 9 bases not matched to a gene. The CDR3 spans 16 residues. In germline, CDR1 is SGHTA, CDR2 FQGNSA. CDR3 protein: CASSPQNSGGSDTQYF. DNA of the CDR3: TGTGCCAGCAGCCCCCAAAATAGCGGGGGGTCAGATACGCAGTATTTT.

This clone was seen only a few times. V gene TRBV7-9 combines with J gene TRBJ2-5, with D possibly being TRBD1 (5 bases). The V and J ends lost 1 base and 3 bases respectively, with 12 bases between them. Per germline, CDR1 SEHNR and CDR2 FQNEAQ (reference sequence). CDR3 length: 15 amino acids. DNA of the CDR3: TGTGCCAGCAGCTTAGAGGGGCAGCCCAAAGAGACCCAGTACTTC. Amino acids: CASSLEGQPKETQYF.

The chain employs TRBV12-3 or TRBV12-4 and TRBJ1-6; tentatively, D is TRBD1 (6 bases). The CDR3 runs 13 residues. The ends were cut back, 6 bases at V and 7 bases at J, with 10 bases in the middle. CDR3 DNA: TGTGCCAGCAGGTGGACAGTCAATTCACCCCTCCACTTT. It translates to CASRWTVNSPLHF.

The chain employs TRBV7-2 and TRBJ2-7; 8 nucleotides match TRBD1. The germline gives CDR1 SGHTA, CDR2 FQGNSA. V lost 6 bases to trimming and J lost 1 base; unmatched junction nucleotides: 8. This CDR3 comprises 15 residues. The CDR3 is CASRVDRGLSYEQYF. The CDR3, as DNA: TGTGCCAGCAGAGTTGACAGGGGCCTTTCCTACGAGCAGTACTTC.

This clone occurred a few times. The rearrangement links TRBV29-1 to TRBJ2-1; D call uncertain. The V end was cut by 0 bases, the J end by 10 bases, with 7 bases between. The CDR3 extends over 11 amino acids. CDR1 and CDR2 from the germline V gene are SQVTM and ANQGSEA. The CDR3: CSVEEFGEQFF. Written as DNA, the CDR3 is TGCAGCGTTGAAGAGTTCGGGGAGCAGTTCTTC.

The rearrangement joins TRBV11-2 to TRBJ1-2, with D unresolved. Deletions cut 0 bases from V and 1 base from J, with 18 bases between. CDR1 is SGHAT, CDR2 FQNNGV, per germline. The CDR3 length is 18 residues. Here the CDR3 reads CASSLDGGKGVFNYGYTF. The CDR3 DNA reads as TGTGCCAGCAGCTTAGATGGTGGCAAGGGAGTCTTTAACTATGGCTACACCTTC.

The gene calls are TRBV14 and TRBJ2-3; D remains unclear. This CDR3 contains 14 residues. Germline loops: CDR1 SGHDN, CDR2 FVKESK. Trimming left V 1 base short and J 0 bases short, with 5 bases between. The DNA for the CDR3 is TGTGCCAGCAGCCAAGTGCAGAGCACAGATACGCAGTATTTT. It encodes CASSQVQSTDTQYF.